What follows is one TCR beta chain and its context. PCR was performed using 60 Vbeta and 13 Jbeta primers. Sequencing used immunoSEQ multiplex PCR; TCRdb keeps in-frame clones, though not all of them. The sample shows tens of thousands of clones, 72% of them seen only once. CDR3 length: 15 amino acids. Germline V lookup: CDR1 SGHRS, CDR2 YFSETQ. With 4 bases clipped from V and 2 bases from J, the junction kept 7 bases outside the gene matches. Donors showed nominal health when sampled, although they likely had unrecorded immune exposures. These data come from a study of cytomegalovirus exposure and HLA in healthy donors.

This receptor was taken from a woman aged 40 to 50 in good health and CMV-seropositive. Material: PBMCs. V usage is TRBV5-1 and J usage is TRBJ2-3; 7 nucleotides match TRBD2. This chain's CDR3 is CASSVERGPTDTQYF. Written as DNA, the CDR3 is TGCGCCAGCAGCGTCGAGCGGGGACCCACAGATACGCAGTATTTT.